This TCR beta chain appears in the sequencing data of a study of blood T cell repertoires in COVID-19. Looking at the study overall: Whether acute or convalescent, the COVID-19 samples came from the United States, Italy and Spain.

As originally analysed: Counts of nucleated cells, estimated from reference gene primer amplification, were obtained. Generated by immunoSEQ multiplex PCR, the TCRdb table keeps only in-frame clones and is missing some. The D gene and trimming were derived from the DNA, and the V and J assignments and clone size from that table. Of 170,000 or so clones listed, roughly 84% were seen once; the top ten hold roughly 15%. This clone was found once. This clonotype originated in a man aged 18 to 29 with active or convalescent COVID-19. What was sequenced was peripheral blood.

CDR3 nucleotide sequence: TGTGCCATATTACAGGGGGCTTATGAAGCTTTCTTT. As protein: CAILQGAYEAFF. V is TRBV2 and J is TRBJ1-1, with 9 bases aligning to TRBD1. Germline CDR1 SNHLY, CDR2 FYNNEI. Trimming cost V 10 bases and J 7 bases; bases outside gene matches: 7. The CDR3 spans 12 residues.